Sequencing of this TCR beta chain was carried out in a study of CD8+ T cells in alopecia areata. The germline V gene has CDR1 SEHNR and CDR2 FQNEAQ (reference sequence). J was trimmed by 7 bases and V by 5 bases; bases with no gene match: 10. The CDR3 sequence is 15 residues long. Sample treatment: oral pan-JAK inhibitor, 5-10 mg twice daily. Punch biopsies of lesional scalp, plus peripheral blood, were taken from alopecia areata patients. As the sequencing template, cDNA was produced by extracting RNA and reverse transcribing it. Profiled with immunoSEQ multiplex PCR; TCRdb holds only in-frame clones, not every one. The sample includes 200,000 or so clones, more than 30% of them seen just once. Turning to this clone: Antigen specificity is unknown.

Overall study findings and caveats: Researchers reported that TCR sharing among patients proved less clear than in mice, possibly HLA-linked.

The specimen comprised CD4+ T cells sorted from blood, sampled between weeks 30 and 35, from a patient treated with tofacitinib. V and J are TRBV7-9 and TRBJ1-5, with 8 bases fitting TRBD1. The receptor was isolated from a human donor with alopecia areata. This CDR3 reads CASSREQGALQPQHF. The CDR3 nucleotides are TGTGCCAGCAGCCGCGAGCAGGGGGCTTTACAGCCCCAGCATTTT.